The present T cell receptor beta chain was sequenced within a study of Ad26.COV2.S vaccination and SARS-CoV-2 variants. In germline, CDR1 is SGHDT, CDR2 YYEEEE. Trimming cost V 7 bases and J 5 bases, with 22 bases left between them. This CDR3 comprises 17 residues. Study conclusions and caveats: Total T cell responses may have been underestimated by the TCR breadth and depth analyses. Placebo recipients showed lower spike-specific TCR breadth than vaccinees.

About this clone: Its target is unknown.

Sequenced by immunoSEQ multiplex PCR; TCRdb stores in-frame clones only, minus some. The repertoire consists of hundreds of thousands of clones, with 92% occurring once and the leading ten covering 3% to 4%. The chain joins TRBV5-6 to TRBJ1-6; D uncertain. The receptor was isolated from a human donor who had recovered from COVID-19. Material: peripheral blood, obtained after recovery from COVID-19. CDR3 sequence reads: CASAFYGERQNNSPLHF. The CDR3 nucleotides are TGTGCCAGCGCCTTCTACGGCGAGAGACAAAATAATTCACCCCTCCACTTT. The full variable domain, with the rest looked up from reference TRBV5-6 and TRBJ1-6, is DAGVTQSPTHLIKTRGQQVTLRCSPKSGHDTVSWYQQALGQGPQFIFQYYEEEERQRGNFPDRFSGHQFPNYSSELNVNALLLGDSALYLCASAFYGERQNNSPLHFGNGTRLTVT.